This TCR beta chain was identified in a study of T cells in localized non-small cell lung cancer. Study-wide findings and caveats: The highest T cell clonality was in uninvolved adjacent lung, above tumor. In the blood, greater T cell density corresponded to longer overall survival.

As for this clone: Its matching antigen is unknown.

Clones were read by immunoSEQ multiplex PCR, and TCRdb kept only the in-frame ones, dropping some. The sample consists of 3,400 or so clones, approximately 31% of them appearing once. Lung tissue at least 2 cm from the tumor margin was confirmed free of atypia. The CDR3 is 13 amino acids. The V gene end was trimmed by 4 bases and the J gene end by 6 bases; junction bases not matched to a gene: 3. The germline V gene encodes CDR1 KGHSH and CDR2 LQKENI. The sequence came from a male donor older than 55 with stage III lung adenocarcinoma. The sample consisted of normal lung tissue next to the tumor, taken before any cancer treatment. The chain links TRBV18 to TRBJ1-2; 9 bases fit TRBD1. DNA for the CDR3: TGTGCCAGCTCACTGGACAGGGGAGATGGCTACACCTTC. Translation: CASSLDRGDGYTF. Variable domain in full (rest from reference TRBV18 and TRBJ1-2): NAGVMQNPRHLVRRRGQEARLRCSPMKGHSHVYWYRQLPEEGLKFMVYLQKENIIDESGMPKERFSAEFPKEGPSILRIQQVVRGDSAAYFCASSLDRGDGYTFGSGTRLTVV.